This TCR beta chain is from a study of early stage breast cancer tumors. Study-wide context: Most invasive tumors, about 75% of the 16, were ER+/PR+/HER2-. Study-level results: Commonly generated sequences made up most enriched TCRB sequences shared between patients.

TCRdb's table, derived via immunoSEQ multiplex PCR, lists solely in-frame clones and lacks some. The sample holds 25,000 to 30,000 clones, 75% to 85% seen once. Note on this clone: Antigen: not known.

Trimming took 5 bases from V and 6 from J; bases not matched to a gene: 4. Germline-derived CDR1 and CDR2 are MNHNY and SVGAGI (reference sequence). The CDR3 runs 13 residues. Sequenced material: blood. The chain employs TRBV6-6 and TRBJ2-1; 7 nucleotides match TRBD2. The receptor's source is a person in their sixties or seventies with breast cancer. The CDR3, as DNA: TGTGCCAGCAGTCCCTCGGGGGGCAATGAGCAGTTCTTC. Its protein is CASSPSGGNEQFF.